This TCR beta chain was captured by sequencing in a study of T cells in Graves' hyperthyroidism and ophthalmopathy. The study, taken as a whole, reports: From stable hyperthyroidism, ophthalmopathy was set apart by a 13 V-J model.

Graves' hyperthyroidism showing no ophthalmopathy progression within 18 months was considered stable. Uncontrolled infection, other autoimmune disease, pregnancy or lactation excluded patients. Each diagnosis was grounded in clinical symptoms, serum thyroxine and TRAb, thyroid ultrasound, and orbital computed tomography. As regards this clonotype: Its antigen is currently unknown.

Looked up from germline, CDR1 is SQVTM and CDR2 is ANQGSEA. V was cut by 5 bases and J by 0 bases, with 13 bases left in between. CDR3 length: 15 residues. The investigators amplified TCR beta CDR3 regions from RNA transcripts. With the HTBI primer set, the TCR CDR3 went through a first round of RT-PCR. TCRdb reprocessed the multiplex PCR reads via MiXCR and lists one record per CDR3 protein. The data hold 550,000 to 800,000 distinct CDR3 sequences, with about 15% observed a single time. The specimen was blood. The chain has TRBV29-1 and TRBJ1-4, with D unclear. The receptor was isolated from a man younger than 35 with Graves' hyperthyroidism. CDR3 in amino acids: CSVRKGSPTNEKLFF. CDR3 nucleotides: TGCAGCGTTCGAAAGGGCTCACCAACTAATGAAAAACTGTTTTTT. Supplemented by reference TRBV29-1 and TRBJ1-4, the full variable domain reads SAVISQKPSRDICQRGTSLTIQCQVDSQVTMMFWYRQQPGQSLTLIATANQGSEATYESGFVIDKFPISRPNLTFSTLTVSNMSPEDSSIYLCSVRKGSPTNEKLFFGSGTQLSVL.